These 29 T cell receptor beta chains were sequenced from one sample in a study of cytomegalovirus exposure and HLA in healthy donors. The assay was immunoSEQ multiplex PCR, and TCRdb's table has in-frame clones only and misses some. The data hold over 120,000 clones, with about 94% observed a single time. The sequencing sample was made of PBMCs. The receptors come from a man between 18 and 29 years old in good health and CMV-seropositive.

The rearrangement joins TRBV6-1 to TRBJ1-1; D is ambiguous. Germline CDR1 MNHNS, CDR2 SASEGT. The CDR3 is made up of 14 amino acids. Trimming took 4 bases from V and 1 from J, leaving 10 bases between them. In nucleotides, the CDR3 is TGTGCCAGCAGTGTTACAGCTCCGAACACTGAAGCTTTCTTT. Amino acid sequence: CASSVTAPNTEAFF.

The V call is TRBV5-1, the J call TRBJ1-6; the D gene is possibly TRBD1 (6 bases). There are 14 residues in the CDR3. CDR1 and CDR2 (germline): SGHRS, YFSETQ. V dropped 3 bases and J dropped 10 bases, with 14 bases sitting between them. The CDR3 protein is CASSWGQSRSPLHF. For the CDR3, the DNA is TGCGCCAGCAGCTGGGGGCAGAGTCGCTCACCCCTCCACTTT. Combining the CDR3 with reference TRBV5-1 and TRBJ1-6 gives the whole variable domain KAGVTQTPRYLIKTRGQQVTLSCSPISGHRSVSWYQQTPGQGLQFLFEYFSETQRNKGNFPGRFSGRQFSNSRSEMNVSTLELGDSALYLCASSWGQSRSPLHFGNGTRLTVT.

A note on this clone: The sample contains more than one DNA sequence encoding this CDR3. The rearrangement joins TRBV13 to TRBJ2-7; D is undetermined. Looked up from germline, CDR1 is PRHDT and CDR2 is FYEKMQ (reference sequence). V lost 0 bases and J lost 6, with 6 bases in between. The CDR3 consists of 12 residues. CDR3 amino acids: CASSLGTGEQYF. The DNA of the CDR3 is TGTGCCAGCAGCTTAGGGACTGGCGAGCAGTACTTC.

The chain has TRBV28 and TRBJ2-2, with a weak D call TRBD1 (6 bases). The CDR3 covers 16 residues. Germline V lookup: CDR1 MDHEN, CDR2 SYDVKM. V was pared by 5 bases and J by 0 bases, with 13 bases between. CDR3 residues: CASSKSWTANTGELFF. CDR3 nucleotide sequence: TGTGCCAGCAGTAAATCATGGACAGCGAACACCGGGGAGCTGTTTTTT.

The chain is built from TRBV5-1 and TRBJ1-1; TRBD1 is a possible D gene (6 bases). The CDR3 sequence is 12 residues long. V gave up 4 bases and J gave up 3 bases, with 7 bases separating them. Germline CDR1 and CDR2: SGHRS and YFSETQ. Here the CDR3 reads CASSPGDTEAFF. In DNA, the CDR3 is TGCGCCAGCAGCCCAGGGGACACTGAAGCTTTCTTT.

The V call is TRBV12-2, the J call TRBJ1-2; the table calls TRBD1, which could not be checked here. TRBV12-2 corresponds to a pseudogene. The CDR3 sequence is 18 residues long. CDR3 nucleotides: TGTGCAAGTCGCTTAGTGACAGGACGCGTGCGACAGAACTATGGCTACACCTTC. It translates to CASRLVTGRVRQNYGYTF.

This clone was counted once. The V and J genes are TRBV27 and TRBJ2-5; a possible D gene is TRBD2 (6 bases). The CDR3 contains 14 residues. V lost 3 bases and J lost 2, with 10 bases in between. Germline CDR1 MNHEY, CDR2 SMNVEV (reference sequence). CDR3 sequence: CASSFSGPQETQYF. In DNA, the CDR3 is TGTGCCAGCAGTTTTAGCGGTCCTCAAGAGACCCAGTACTTC.

The chain couples TRBV18 to TRBJ1-2; D is perhaps TRBD1 (5 bases). The CDR3 runs 13 residues. CDR1 KGHSH and CDR2 LQKENI come from the germline V gene. V was clipped by 3 bases and J by 13 bases, with 18 bases between them. CDR3 nucleotides: TGTGCCAGCTCACCCAATCCGGACAACGCCGGCACCTTC. Translated: CASSPNPDNAGTF.

The CDR3 DNA is TGTGCCAGCAGCCAAAACGACCGCAGGTCGGGGGTCGCCTATGGCTACACCTTC. Translating gives CASSQNDRRSGVAYGYTF. This chain connects TRBV14 to TRBJ1-2, with D possibly being TRBD1 (5 bases). CDR1 is SGHDN, CDR2 FVKESK, per germline. Trimming took off 2 bases at V and 4 bases at J, with 23 bases between the two ends. This CDR3 is built from 18 residues.

The chain is built from TRBV6-4 and TRBJ2-1, with 8 positions matching TRBD2. The germline V gene encodes CDR1 MRHNA and CDR2 SNTAGT. J was trimmed by 14 bases and V by 3 bases; bases with no gene match: 9. The CDR3 is 13 amino acids. The CDR3 spells CASSERAGLAKFF. The CDR3, as DNA: TGTGCCAGCAGTGAAAGGGCAGGACTAGCTAAGTTCTTC.

CDR3 coding DNA: TGTGCCAGCAGTTATCAGGGGCAACACGAGCAGTACTTC. It is translated as CASSYQGQHEQYF. The chain carries TRBV6-6 and TRBJ2-7, with a possible D match to TRBD1 (6 bases). Per the germline V gene, CDR1 is MNHNY and CDR2 is SVGAGI (reference sequence). Trimming removed 3 bases from V and 5 bases from J, with 11 bases in between. The CDR3 contains 13 residues.

This clone showed up just a few times. The chain is built from TRBV2 and TRBJ1-2; 8 bases match TRBD1. The CDR3 has 14 residues. After removal of 6 bases from V and 7 bases from J, the junction contained 10 bases not matched to a gene. Germline-derived CDR1 and CDR2 are SNHLY and FYNNEI. The CDR3 bases are TGTGCCAGCAGCCAAGACAGGGGCGCAGGTGGCTACACCTTC. It yields the protein CASSQDRGAGGYTF.

The rearrangement links TRBV4-1 to TRBJ1-1, with TRBD1 as a possible D gene (6 bases). CDR3 length equals 15 residues. Germline V gives CDR1 MGHRA, CDR2 YSYEKL. The V and J ends lost 1 base and 5 bases respectively, with 14 bases between them. The CDR3 is CASSQGRTVQTEAFF. The CDR3 DNA reads as TGCGCCAGCAGCCAAGGGAGGACAGTTCAAACTGAAGCTTTCTTT.

This clone was observed once. CDR3 sequence: CASSQLASGSREQYF. CDR3 sequence (DNA): TGCGCCAGCAGCCAATTGGCTAGCGGGAGTCGTGAGCAGTACTTC. The chain carries TRBV4-1 and TRBJ2-7, with 10 bases identical to TRBD2. The V and J ends lost 2 bases and 7 bases, in that order; junction bases with no gene match: 8. This CDR3 has 15 residues. Germline V gene data show CDR1 as MGHRA and CDR2 as YSYEKL.

The genes are TRBV9 and TRBJ2-7; possibly TRBD1 for D (5 bases). The CDR3 has 14 residues. Germline CDR1 is SGDLS and CDR2 is YYNGEE. Trimming took 4 bases from V and 4 from J, leaving 15 bases between them. The CDR3 region has the DNA TGTGCCAGCAGCCAAAGCAGGGTGGGGTACGAGCAGTACTTC. Amino acid sequence: CASSQSRVGYEQYF.

The V gene is TRBV2, the J gene TRBJ1-1, with 7 bases aligning to TRBD1. Germline V gene lookup returns CDR1 SNHLY and CDR2 FYNNEI. CDR3 size: 13 residues. Unmatched junction bases numbered 9, after V lost 7 bases and J lost 7 bases. The CDR3 DNA reads TGTGCCAGCAACGGACAGGCTGGGGGTGAAGCTTTCTTT. Residues: CASNGQAGGEAFF.

J is TRBJ2-5 and V is TRBV5-1, with unresolved D. Germline V gene sequence: CDR1 SGHRS, CDR2 YFSETQ. The CDR3 extends over 13 amino acids. The V end lost 2 bases, the J end lost 5 bases, and 10 bases lay between the germline ends. DNA of the CDR3: TGCGCCAGCAGCTTAGGAGCGTGGGAGACCCAGTACTTC. Its translation is CASSLGAWETQYF.

This CDR3 reads CASRRGQTEQETQYF. The CDR3 DNA is TGTGCCAGCAGACGCGGCCAGACAGAGCAAGAGACCCAGTACTTC. The chain links TRBV6-5 to TRBJ2-5, with D possibly matching TRBD1 (5 bases). Trimming removed 6 bases at V and 2 bases at J, with 16 bases between. The CDR3 contains 15 residues. Germline V gene lookup returns CDR1 MNHEY and CDR2 SVGAGI.

The rearrangement joins TRBV2 to TRBJ1-2, with D perhaps matching TRBD1 (6 bases). V dropped 5 bases and J dropped 4 bases, with 14 bases sitting between them. This CDR3 comprises 14 residues. The germline V gene encodes CDR1 SNHLY and CDR2 FYNNEI. CDR3 sequence: CASSSQGQGYGYTF. The CDR3 region has the DNA TGTGCCAGCAGTAGTCAGGGGCAGGGCTATGGCTACACCTTC.

The rearrangement links TRBV7-9 to TRBJ2-5; D is perhaps TRBD1 (6 bases). The CDR3 contains 16 residues. The germline gives CDR1 SEHNR, CDR2 FQNEAQ (reference sequence). V shed 0 bases and J shed 3 bases, with 14 bases lying between them. In DNA, the CDR3 is TGTGCCAGCAGCTTAGCGTACACCGAGGGGGAAGAGACCCAGTACTTC. The encoded protein is CASSLAYTEGEETQYF.

The chain uses TRBV7-9 and TRBJ2-4, with TRBD1 matching over 7 bases. The germline V gene has CDR1 SEHNR and CDR2 FQNEAQ (reference sequence). The CDR3 runs to 15 residues. J lost 0 bases, V lost 5 bases, and 4 bases had no gene match. The CDR3 DNA reads TGTGCCAGCAGCCCCGGGACAGTAGCCAAAAACATTCAGTACTTC. Translating it yields CASSPGTVAKNIQYF.

The rearrangement joins TRBV5-1 to TRBJ2-3; 10 nucleotides line up with TRBD2. This CDR3 spans 15 amino acids. After removal of 5 bases from V and 1 base from J, the junction contained 4 bases not matched to a gene. Per germline, CDR1 SGHRS and CDR2 YFSETQ. CDR3 region: CASRTGTSGTDTQYF. The CDR3 nucleotides read TGCGCCAGCAGAACCGGGACTAGCGGCACAGATACGCAGTATTTT.

This chain uses TRBV6-5 with TRBJ2-5; 8 bases match TRBD1. The CDR3 runs 15 residues. V lost 6 bases, J lost 5 bases, and 11 bases stayed unmatched. The germline V gene encodes CDR1 MNHEY and CDR2 SVGAGI. CDR3 protein: CASRRTGMTLETQYF. The DNA for the CDR3 is TGTGCCAGCAGAAGGACAGGGATGACTTTGGAGACCCAGTACTTC.

The J gene is TRBJ2-3, the V gene TRBV5-1; TRBD1 matches at 11 bases. Trimming took 1 base from V and 0 from J; bases not matched to a gene: 10. Germline CDR1 reads SGHRS; CDR2 reads YFSETQ. CDR3 length: 19 residues. CDR3 sequence (DNA): TGCGCCAGCAGCTTGTTCGGACAGGGGGCAGCTCCTAGCACAGATACGCAGTATTTT. Amino acids: CASSLFGQGAAPSTDTQYF.

The chain recombines TRBV2 with TRBJ2-3; tentative D call: TRBD2 (5 bases). Germline V lookup: CDR1 SNHLY, CDR2 FYNNEI. V lost 7 bases and J 0 bases, leaving 17 bases between the germline ends. This CDR3 has 16 residues. CDR3 protein: CASIPARGSSTDTQYF. In nucleotides, the CDR3 is TGTGCCAGCATCCCTGCCCGGGGTTCTAGCACAGATACGCAGTATTTT.

The chain carries TRBV7-9 and TRBJ2-1, with D possibly TRBD2 on 5 matching bases. V was shortened by 6 bases and J by 5 bases, with 14 bases between the two germline ends. Germline V gives CDR1 SEHNR, CDR2 FQNEAQ (reference sequence). The CDR3 runs to 14 residues. The CDR3 sequence: CASSYEGSNNEQFF. Written as DNA, the CDR3 is TGTGCCAGCAGTTATGAGGGATCGAACAATGAGCAGTTCTTC.

The V call is TRBV10-3, the J call TRBJ2-2; perhaps TRBD1 as D (6 bases). Trimming left V 2 bases short and J 3 bases short, with 7 bases between. The germline gives CDR1 ENHRY, CDR2 SYGVKD. This CDR3 is built from 14 residues. CDR3 nucleotide sequence: TGTGCCATCAGTGAGAGACAGGACACCGGGGAGCTGTTTTTT. Protein sequence: CAISERQDTGELFF.

The rearrangement links TRBV30 to TRBJ2-2; perhaps TRBD1 as D (5 bases). The CDR3 consists of 13 residues. Germline V gene lookup returns CDR1 GTSNPN and CDR2 SVGIG (reference sequence). V dropped 2 bases and J dropped 4 bases, with 8 bases sitting between them. CDR3 coding DNA: TGTGCCTGGAGTCTCAGGGCCACCGGGGAGCTGTTTTTT. The encoded protein is CAWSLRATGELFF.

Written as DNA, the CDR3 is TGTGCCAGCAGCTCCCAGGTCGACTATGGCTACACCTTC. Protein product: CASSSQVDYGYTF. The chain joins TRBV11-1 to TRBJ1-2; no clear D gene. The length of the CDR3 is 13 residues. The V gene lost 4 bases and the J gene lost 3 bases, with 9 bases spanning the gap. Looked up from germline, CDR1 is SGHAT and CDR2 is FQDESV (reference sequence).